The 14 T cell receptor beta chains below were found in one sample sequenced in a study of OX40 agonist ivuxolimab in advanced cancers. Using immunoSEQ multiplex PCR, the repertoire was profiled, and TCRdb retains in-frame clones only, with some absent. Here the sample spans 9,500 to 15,000 clones, about 85% being singletons. The sample consisted of CD4+ or CD8+ T cells sorted from blood, taken in a trial of the OX40 agonist ivuxolimab. All receptors derive from an adult with an advanced solid tumor such as melanoma, head and neck, liver or kidney cancer.

As to this clone: One end of the junction varies from germline; a read error may be responsible. Other DNA sequences in this specimen translate into the identical CDR3. The chain links TRBV6-5 to TRBJ2-1, with D unresolved. This CDR3 region has 13 residues. Germline V CDR1 and CDR2: MNHEY, SVGAGI. CDR3 bases: TGTGCTAGCAGTTACGCGAAGGGCAATGAGCAGTTCTTC. It translates to CASSYAKGNEQFF.

This clone occurred once. This chain links TRBV9 with TRBJ2-7; D is unclear. Germline values: CDR1 SGDLS, CDR2 YYNGEE. Trimming shortened V by 4 bases and J by 2 bases, and 13 bases separated the two germline ends. CDR3 length: 14 residues. CDR3 sequence: CASSPGPNPYEQYF. DNA for the CDR3: TGTGCCAGCAGCCCCGGGCCGAACCCCTACGAGCAGTACTTC.

The chain joins TRBV7-2 to TRBJ2-7; D is ambiguous. V was cut by 3 bases and J by 5 bases, with 23 bases left in between. The germline V gene encodes CDR1 SGHTA and CDR2 FQGNSA. There are 17 residues in the CDR3. The CDR3 loop is CASSLGSMDSVVNEQYF. The CDR3, as DNA: TGTGCCAGCAGCTTGGGGTCGATGGATTCTGTCGTTAACGAGCAGTACTTC.

V is TRBV6-1 and J is TRBJ2-5; perhaps TRBD2 as D (6 bases). Trimming took off 6 bases at V and 5 bases at J, with 19 bases between the two ends. Germline lookup yields CDR1 MNHNS and CDR2 SASEGT. This CDR3 region has 15 residues. The CDR3 sequence: CASSPDGTPDETQYF. The CDR3 DNA reads TGTGCCAGCAGCCCCGACGGGACTCCCGACGAGACCCAGTACTTC.

The chain joins TRBV2 to TRBJ2-1, with TRBD1 identical over 7 bases. V was clipped by 5 bases and J by 6 bases; unmatched bases: 10. CDR3 length: 15 amino acids. The V gene's germline CDR1 is SNHLY and CDR2 FYNNEI. The CDR3 DNA reads as TGTGCCAGCAGTAGCACGGGACAGAGGAGCAATGAGCAGTTCTTC. It is translated as CASSSTGQRSNEQFF.

The gene calls are TRBV4-2 and TRBJ1-2; the D gene is possibly TRBD1 (5 bases). The CDR3 runs to 13 residues. V was pared by 2 bases and J by 8 bases, with 12 bases between. Germline V gives CDR1 LGHNA, CDR2 YNFKEQ. The CDR3 spells CASSQLGGEGYTF. The CDR3 bases are TGTGCCAGCAGCCAACTCGGGGGGGAAGGCTACACCTTC.

V and J are TRBV6-6 and TRBJ2-1; no firm D call. The V end was cut by 2 bases, the J end by 7 bases, with 6 bases between. Germline-derived CDR1 and CDR2 are MNHNY and SVGAGI (reference sequence). The CDR3 has 12 residues. The CDR3 here is CASSYDGNEQFF. The CDR3 DNA reads TGTGCCAGCAGTTACGACGGAAATGAGCAGTTCTTC.

The chain links TRBV10-3 to TRBJ2-7; the match to TRBD2 covers 7 bases. J lost 4 bases, V lost 2 bases, and 5 bases had no gene match. CDR1 is ENHRY, CDR2 SYGVKD, per germline. This CDR3 has 14 residues. CDR3 protein: CAISEPIGGYEQYF. DNA of the CDR3: TGTGCCATCAGTGAGCCTATCGGGGGGTACGAGCAGTACTTC.

This chain connects TRBV2 to TRBJ1-1, with D unresolved. This CDR3 is 13 amino acids long. Germline CDR1 reads SNHLY; CDR2 reads FYNNEI. V was cut by 6 bases and J by 4 bases, with 12 bases left in between. The CDR3 protein is CASREGGSTEAFF. The CDR3 DNA reads TGTGCCAGCAGAGAGGGCGGAAGCACTGAAGCTTTCTTT.

This sequence joins TRBV29-1 and TRBJ2-2; maybe TRBD2 (6 bases). Deletions cut 2 bases from V and 4 bases from J, with 11 bases between. Germline V gene data show CDR1 as SQVTM and CDR2 as ANQGSEA. This CDR3 spans 14 amino acids. The CDR3: CSVERGSGTGELFF. In nucleotides, the CDR3 is TGCAGCGTTGAACGGGGGAGTGGCACCGGGGAGCTGTTTTTT.

This clone is a singleton in its sample. The chain combines TRBV27 with TRBJ2-7, with 9 positions matching TRBD1. CDR1 and CDR2 from the germline V gene are MNHEY and SMNVEV (reference sequence). Trimming removed 5 bases from V and 4 bases from J; junction bases left unmatched: 6. The CDR3 length is 14 residues. Written as DNA, the CDR3 is TGTGCCAGCAGTCCGGACAGGGGTTTATACGAGCAGTACTTC. Protein product: CASSPDRGLYEQYF.

The V gene is TRBV19, the J gene TRBJ2-1; D might be TRBD1 (6 bases). Germline assignment: CDR1 LNHDA and CDR2 SQIVND (reference sequence). The CDR3 extends over 15 amino acids. The V and J ends lost 4 bases and 0 bases respectively, with 10 bases between them. In DNA, the CDR3 is TGTGCCAGTAGTACCGACAGGAGCTCCTACAATGAGCAGTTCTTC. Its protein is CASSTDRSSYNEQFF.

CDR3 in DNA: TGCGCCAGCAAGCCTGCGGGGGCTCGGGAGACCCAGTACTTC. Translating gives CASKPAGARETQYF. This chain uses TRBV4-1 with TRBJ2-5, with D possibly matching TRBD2 (7 bases). Trimming took off 7 bases at V and 5 bases at J, with 17 bases between the two ends. The CDR3 is 14 amino acids. The germline V gene encodes CDR1 MGHRA and CDR2 YSYEKL.

In DNA, the CDR3 is TGCAGCGTTCTACCACAGGGGACCTTC. Translated, it gives CSVLPQGTF. This rearrangement joins TRBV29-1 to TRBJ1-2; 7 bases match TRBD1. Unmatched junction bases numbered 5, after V lost 5 bases and J lost 14 bases. Germline CDR1 is SQVTM and CDR2 is ANQGSEA. The CDR3 runs 9 residues.